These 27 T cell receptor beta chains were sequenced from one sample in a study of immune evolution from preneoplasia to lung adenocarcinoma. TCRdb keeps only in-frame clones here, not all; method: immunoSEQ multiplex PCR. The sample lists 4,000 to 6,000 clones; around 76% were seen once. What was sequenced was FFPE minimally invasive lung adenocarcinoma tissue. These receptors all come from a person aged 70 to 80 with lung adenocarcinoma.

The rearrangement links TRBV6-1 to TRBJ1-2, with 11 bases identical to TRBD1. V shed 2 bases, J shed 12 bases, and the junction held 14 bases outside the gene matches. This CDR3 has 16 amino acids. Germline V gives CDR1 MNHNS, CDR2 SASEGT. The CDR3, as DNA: TGTGCCAGCAGTGAATCCATTTGGGACAGGGGGATCTTGGACACCTTC. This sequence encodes CASSESIWDRGILDTF.

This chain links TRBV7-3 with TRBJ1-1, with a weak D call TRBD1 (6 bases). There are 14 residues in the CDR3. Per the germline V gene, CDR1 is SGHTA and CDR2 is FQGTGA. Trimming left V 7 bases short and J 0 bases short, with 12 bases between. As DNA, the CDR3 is TGTGCCAGCACCAAGGACAGTTTGAACACTGAAGCTTTCTTT. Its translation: CASTKDSLNTEAFF.

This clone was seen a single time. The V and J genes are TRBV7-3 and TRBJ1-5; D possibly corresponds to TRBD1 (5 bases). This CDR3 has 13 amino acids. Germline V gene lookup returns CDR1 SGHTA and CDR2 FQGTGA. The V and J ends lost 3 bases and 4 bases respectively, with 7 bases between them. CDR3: CASSLGPNQPQHF. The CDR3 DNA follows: TGTGCCAGCAGCTTGGGACCTAATCAGCCCCAGCATTTT.

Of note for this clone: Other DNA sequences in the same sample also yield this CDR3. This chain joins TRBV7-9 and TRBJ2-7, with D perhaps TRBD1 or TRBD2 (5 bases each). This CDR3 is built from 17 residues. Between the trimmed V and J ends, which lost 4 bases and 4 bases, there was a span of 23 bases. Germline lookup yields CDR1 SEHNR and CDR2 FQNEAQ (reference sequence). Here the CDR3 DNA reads TGTGCCAGCAGCTCCCCCGTCCGGGCAGGGAGCAAGTACGAGCAGTACTTC. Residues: CASSSPVRAGSKYEQYF.

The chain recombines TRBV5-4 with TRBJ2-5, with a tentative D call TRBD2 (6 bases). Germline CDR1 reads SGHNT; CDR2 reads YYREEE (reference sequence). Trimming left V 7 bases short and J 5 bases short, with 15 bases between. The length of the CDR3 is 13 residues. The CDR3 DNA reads TGTGCCAGCGGGACTCCCCGGCCCGAGACCCAGTACTTC. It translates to CASGTPRPETQYF.

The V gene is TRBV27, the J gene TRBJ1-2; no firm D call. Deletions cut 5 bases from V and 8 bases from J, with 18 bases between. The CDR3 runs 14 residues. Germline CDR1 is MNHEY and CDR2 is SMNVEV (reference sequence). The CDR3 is CASSQNWASGGYTF. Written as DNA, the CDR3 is TGTGCCAGCAGTCAGAATTGGGCCAGTGGAGGCTACACCTTC.

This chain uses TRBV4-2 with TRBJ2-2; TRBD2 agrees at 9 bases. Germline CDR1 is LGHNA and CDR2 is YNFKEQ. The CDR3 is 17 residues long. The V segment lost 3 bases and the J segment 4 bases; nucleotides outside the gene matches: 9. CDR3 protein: CASSQPLSGSPTGELFF. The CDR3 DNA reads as TGTGCCAGCAGCCAGCCACTTAGCGGGAGCCCCACCGGGGAGCTGTTTTTT.

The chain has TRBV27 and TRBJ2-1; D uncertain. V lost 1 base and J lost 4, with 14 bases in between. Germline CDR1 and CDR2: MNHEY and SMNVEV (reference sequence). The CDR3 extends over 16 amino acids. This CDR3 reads CASSLFPSPHYNEQFF. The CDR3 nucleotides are TGTGCCAGCAGTTTATTCCCAAGCCCCCATTACAATGAGCAGTTCTTC.

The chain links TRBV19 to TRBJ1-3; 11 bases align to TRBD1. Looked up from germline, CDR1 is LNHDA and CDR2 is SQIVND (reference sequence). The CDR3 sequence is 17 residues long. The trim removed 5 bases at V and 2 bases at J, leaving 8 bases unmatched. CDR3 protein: CASSPRTGGITGNTIYF. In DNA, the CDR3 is TGTGCCAGTAGTCCCCGGACAGGGGGCATCACTGGAAACACCATATATTTT.

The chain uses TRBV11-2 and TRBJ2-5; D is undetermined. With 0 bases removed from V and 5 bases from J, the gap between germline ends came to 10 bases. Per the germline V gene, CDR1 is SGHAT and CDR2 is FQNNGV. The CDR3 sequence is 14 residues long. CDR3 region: CASSLDHWLETQYF. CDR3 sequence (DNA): TGTGCCAGCAGCTTAGATCACTGGTTGGAGACCCAGTACTTC.

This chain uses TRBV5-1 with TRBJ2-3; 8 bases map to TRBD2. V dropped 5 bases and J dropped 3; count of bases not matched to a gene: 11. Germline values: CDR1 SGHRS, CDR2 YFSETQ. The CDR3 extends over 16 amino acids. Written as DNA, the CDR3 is TGCGCCAGCAGAATCGCCGGGAGGGCCATTACAGATACGCAGTATTTT. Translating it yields CASRIAGRAITDTQYF.

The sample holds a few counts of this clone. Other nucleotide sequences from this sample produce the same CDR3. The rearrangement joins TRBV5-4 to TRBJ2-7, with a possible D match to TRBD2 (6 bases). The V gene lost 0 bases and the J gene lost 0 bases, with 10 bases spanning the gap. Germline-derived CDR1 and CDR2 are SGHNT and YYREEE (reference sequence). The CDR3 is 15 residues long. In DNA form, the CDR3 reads TGTGCCAGCAGCTTGGGCCGGGACTCCTCCTACGAGCAGTACTTC. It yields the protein CASSLGRDSSYEQYF.

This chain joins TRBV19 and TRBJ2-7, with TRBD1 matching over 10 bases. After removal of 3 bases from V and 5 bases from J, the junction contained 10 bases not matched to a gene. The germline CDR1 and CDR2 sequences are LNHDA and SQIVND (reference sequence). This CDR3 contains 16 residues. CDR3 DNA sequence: TGTGCCAGTAGTATTACTACGGGACAGGGGAGAAACGAGCAGTACTTC. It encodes CASSITTGQGRNEQYF. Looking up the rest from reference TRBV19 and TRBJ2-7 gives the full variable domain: DGGITQSPKYLFRKEGQNVTLSCEQNLNHDAMYWYRQDPGQGLRLIYYSQIVNDFQKGDIAEGYSVSREKKESFPLTVTSAQKNPTAFYLCASSITTGQGRNEQYFGPGTRLTVT.

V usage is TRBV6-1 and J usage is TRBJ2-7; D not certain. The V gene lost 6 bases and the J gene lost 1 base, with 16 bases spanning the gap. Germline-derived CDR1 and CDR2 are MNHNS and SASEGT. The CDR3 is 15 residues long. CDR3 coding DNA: TGTGCCAGCAGCCGGGCTGCCGTGGGATCCTACGAGCAGTACTTC. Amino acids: CASSRAAVGSYEQYF.

The CDR3 protein is CASSEGFSYEQYF. The CDR3 DNA reads as TGCGCCAGCAGTGAGGGGTTCTCCTACGAGCAGTACTTC. This sequence joins TRBV10-2 and TRBJ2-7; D not certain. V lost 2 bases to trimming and J lost 0 bases, with 5 bases between them. Per the germline V gene, CDR1 is WSHSY and CDR2 is SAAADI. The CDR3 is 13 amino acids.

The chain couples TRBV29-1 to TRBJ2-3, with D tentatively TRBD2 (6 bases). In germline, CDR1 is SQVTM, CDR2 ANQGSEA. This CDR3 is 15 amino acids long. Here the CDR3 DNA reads TGCACCGTCCGCCAGGGCGGGGCCCCCACAGATACGCAGTATTTT. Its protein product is CTVRQGGAPTDTQYF.

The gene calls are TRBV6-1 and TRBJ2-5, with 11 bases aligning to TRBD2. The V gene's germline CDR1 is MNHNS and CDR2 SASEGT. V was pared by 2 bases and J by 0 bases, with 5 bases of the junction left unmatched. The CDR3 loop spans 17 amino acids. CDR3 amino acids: CASSESPSGRNQETQYF. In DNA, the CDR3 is TGTGCCAGCAGTGAATCGCCTAGCGGGAGGAACCAAGAGACCCAGTACTTC.

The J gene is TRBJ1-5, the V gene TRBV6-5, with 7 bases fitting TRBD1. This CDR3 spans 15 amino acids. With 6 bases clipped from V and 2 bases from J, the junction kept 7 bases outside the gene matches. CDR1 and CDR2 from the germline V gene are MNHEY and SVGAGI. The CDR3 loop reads CASSSDRSGNQPQHF. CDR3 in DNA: TGTGCCAGCAGCTCGGACAGGTCAGGCAATCAGCCCCAGCATTTT.

The CDR3 DNA follows: TGTGCCAGCAGCAACGATACGCGACGGGACCCCAACACCGGGGAGCTGTTTTTT. Protein: CASSNDTRRDPNTGELFF. The chain employs TRBV21-1 and TRBJ2-2. TRBV21-1 is listed as a pseudogene. The CDR3 runs to 18 residues.

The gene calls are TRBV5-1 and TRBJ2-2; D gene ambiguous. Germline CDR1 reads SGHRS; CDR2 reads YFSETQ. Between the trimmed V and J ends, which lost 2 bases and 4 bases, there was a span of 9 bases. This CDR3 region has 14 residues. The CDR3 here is CASSLSQVTGELFF. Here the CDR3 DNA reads TGCGCCAGCAGCTTAAGTCAGGTCACCGGGGAGCTGTTTTTT.

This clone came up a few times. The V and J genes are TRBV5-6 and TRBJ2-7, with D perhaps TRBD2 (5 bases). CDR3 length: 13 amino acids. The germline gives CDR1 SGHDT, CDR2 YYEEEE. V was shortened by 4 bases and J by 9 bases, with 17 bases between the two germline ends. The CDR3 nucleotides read TGTGCCAGCAGCAGAGGGTCGATAAACTGGCAGTACTTC. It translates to CASSRGSINWQYF.

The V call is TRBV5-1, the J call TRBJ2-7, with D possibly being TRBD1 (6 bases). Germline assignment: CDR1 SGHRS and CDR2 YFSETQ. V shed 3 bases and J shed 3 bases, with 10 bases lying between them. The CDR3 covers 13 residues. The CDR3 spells CASSSGQYYEQYF. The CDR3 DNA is TGCGCCAGCAGCTCCGGACAGTACTACGAGCAGTACTTC. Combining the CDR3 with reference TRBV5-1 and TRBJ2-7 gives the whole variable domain KAGVTQTPRYLIKTRGQQVTLSCSPISGHRSVSWYQQTPGQGLQFLFEYFSETQRNKGNFPGRFSGRQFSNSRSEMNVSTLELGDSALYLCASSSGQYYEQYFGPGTRLTVT.

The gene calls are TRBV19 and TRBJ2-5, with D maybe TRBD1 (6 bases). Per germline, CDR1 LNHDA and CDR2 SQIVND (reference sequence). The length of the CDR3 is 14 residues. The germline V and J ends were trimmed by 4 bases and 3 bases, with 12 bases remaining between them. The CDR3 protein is CASSTNRDKETQYF. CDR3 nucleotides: TGTGCCAGTAGTACAAACCGGGACAAAGAGACCCAGTACTTC.

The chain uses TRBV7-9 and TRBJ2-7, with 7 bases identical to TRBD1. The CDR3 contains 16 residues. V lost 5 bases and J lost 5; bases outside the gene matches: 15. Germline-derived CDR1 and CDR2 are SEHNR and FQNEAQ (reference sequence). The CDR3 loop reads CASSPSLPDRYDEQYF. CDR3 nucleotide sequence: TGTGCCAGCAGCCCATCTCTACCGGACAGGTACGACGAGCAGTACTTC.

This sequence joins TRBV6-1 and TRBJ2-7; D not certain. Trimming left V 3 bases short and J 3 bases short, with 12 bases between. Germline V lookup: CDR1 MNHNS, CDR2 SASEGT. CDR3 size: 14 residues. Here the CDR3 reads CASSEQVQLYEQYF. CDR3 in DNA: TGTGCCAGCAGTGAGCAGGTACAACTCTACGAGCAGTACTTC.

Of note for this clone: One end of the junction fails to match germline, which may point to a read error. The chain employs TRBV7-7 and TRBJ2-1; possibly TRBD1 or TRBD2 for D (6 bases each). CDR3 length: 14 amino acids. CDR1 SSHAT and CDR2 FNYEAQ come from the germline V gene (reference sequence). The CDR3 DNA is TGTGCTAGCAGCTTAGGGGGACTCTACAATGAGCAGTTCTTC. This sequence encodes CASSLGGLYNEQFF.

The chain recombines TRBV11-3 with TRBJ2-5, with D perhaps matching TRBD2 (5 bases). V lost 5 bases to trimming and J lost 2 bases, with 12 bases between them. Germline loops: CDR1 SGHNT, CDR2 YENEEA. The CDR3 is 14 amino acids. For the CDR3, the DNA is TGTGCCAGCAGCCTCGACCCGGGGCAAGAGACCCAGTACTTC. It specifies CASSLDPGQETQYF.